Shown below are 2 T cell receptor beta chains from a single sample sequenced in a study of PD-L1 blockade in urothelial cancer (dated by TCRdb to 2015 to 2018). Library generation was performed with the immunoSEQ multiplex PCR assay. This is the immuneACCESS table as TCRdb keeps it, with only in-frame sequences that have V and J called. A part of the clones is gone; compared with another copy, unresolved V genes explain less than half, and the rest is unexplained. For this sample the table gives approximately 34,000 clones, of which around 84% were detected only once. Of the sample, about 30% is held by the ten largest clones. Sequencing used PBMCs, obtained around atezolizumab (anti-PD-L1) treatment. These receptors were taken from a man aged 60 to 69 with urothelial cancer.

The chain is built from TRBV7-6 and TRBJ2-1; D possibly corresponds to TRBD2 (6 bases). The V end lost 6 bases, the J end lost 0 bases, and 15 bases lay between the germline ends. Germline CDR1 is SGHVS and CDR2 is FNYEAQ. The CDR3 totals 16 residues. CDR3: CASSTFSGLSYNEQFF. The CDR3 nucleotides are TGTGCCAGCAGTACCTTTAGCGGACTCTCCTACAATGAGCAGTTCTTC. Together with reference TRBV7-6 and TRBJ2-1, the CDR3 gives the full variable domain: GAGVSQSPRYKVTKRGQDVALRCDPISGHVSLYWYRQALGQGPEFLTYFNYEAQQDKSGLPNDRFSAERPEGSISTLTIQRTEQRDSAMYRCASSTFSGLSYNEQFFGPGTRLTVL.

DNA of the CDR3: TGTGCCAGCAGCTTAGCGGGACAGAACTACGAGCAGTACTTC. As protein: CASSLAGQNYEQYF. The chain has TRBV7-9 and TRBJ2-7; TRBD1 matches 7 bases. V trimming: 0 bases; J trimming: 3 bases; junction bases outside the gene matches: 2. Germline V gene data show CDR1 as SEHNR and CDR2 as FQNEAQ (reference sequence). This CDR3 has 14 residues.